This T cell receptor (beta chain) was identified during a study of T cell responses to AZD1222 COVID-19 vaccine. In the study overall: Second-dose intervals of approximately 4 or approximately 12 weeks were pooled.

Libraries were prepared by immunoSEQ multiplex PCR; TCRdb keeps only in-frame clonotypes and omits some of them. The sample comprises about 140,000 clones, approximately 92% of which are singletons, and roughly 5% rests with the top ten. CDR1 SGHRS and CDR2 YFSETQ come from the germline V gene. The CDR3 sequence is 13 residues long. V was pared by 6 bases and J by 9 bases, with 16 bases between. This sequence joins TRBV5-1 and TRBJ2-1; TRBD1 might be the D (6 bases). The sample here was peripheral blood, taken on day 0 of AZD1222 vaccination. The receptor comes from an adult in good health. In DNA form, the CDR3 reads TGCGCCAGCAAAACAGGGTACTATTCTGAGCAGTTCTTC. This translates into CASKTGYYSEQFF. Full variable domain (rest looked up from reference TRBV5-1 and TRBJ2-1): KAGVTQTPRYLIKTRGQQVTLSCSPISGHRSVSWYQQTPGQGLQFLFEYFSETQRNKGNFPGRFSGRQFSNSRSEMNVSTLELGDSALYLCASKTGYYSEQFFGPGTRLTVL.